This T cell receptor beta chain was identified during a study of T-cell reconstitution after alpha-beta-depleted transplantation in children (dated by TCRdb to the mid-2010s). The study in broad terms: The study quantitatively tracked T-cell immune reconstitution after TCRalphabeta/CD19-depleted allogeneic hematopoietic cell transplantation in children using TCR repertoire profiling.

CDR3 length: 13 amino acids, cysteine to phenylalanine. Only the CDR3 portion is preserved as DNA: 39 bases, with reading frame beginning at the first base. As encoded in the germline V gene, CDR1 is SQVTM while CDR2 is ANQGSEA. This clonotype was seen a few times. Its antigen specificity is not known. No base quality information exists; no much larger clone differs at one position. The meaning of the sample's treatment or condition label: allogeneic hematopoietic cell transplantation with graft depleted of TCRalphabeta T cells and CD19 B cells. TCRalphabeta/CD19-depleted allogeneic hematopoietic cell grafts were given to the transplant recipients, all of whom were children. The library was obtained by PCR. Sequencing took place on an Illumina HiSeq 2500. Molecular barcoding was employed in the preparation of TCR libraries, with unique molecular identifiers being used to normalize TCRbeta repertoire quantification. The public reads were run again by TCRdb, first through fastp at Q25 and then through MiXCR, and only productive beta chains were kept. Each CDR3 protein gets just one entry, which takes the most common genes and DNA from the rows behind it. The sample has about a million distinct CDR3 sequences on record, 25% to 30% of them singletons. The leading ten clones occupy roughly 30% of the sample.

Overall results and qualifications from the work: Apparently early alphabetaT-cell count recovery about two months after transplant reportedly relied on only several hundred rapidly expanded clones derived from non-depleted graft cells. Hyperexpanded clone frequencies declined over subsequent months; after one year, T-cell counts and TCRbeta diversity were mostly attributed to newly produced T cells. The high TCRbeta diversity at day 60 in some patients was ascribed to recipient T cells and intrathymic progenitors that had survived conditioning.

The origin of this receptor is a boy in the first two years of life who had a stem cell transplant for SCID, so the T cells may come from the graft donor. The sequences come from PBMCs, mostly from graft donor cells, collected 360 days after TCRalphabeta/CD19-depleted stem cell transplant. The sequence is built from TRBV29-1 and TRBJ1-4; tentative D gene TRBD1, with 5 bases matching. The DNA reads as follows: TGCAGGGTCGGACGGGGGATTAATGAAAAACTGTTTTTT. Protein translation: CRVGRGINEKLFF.